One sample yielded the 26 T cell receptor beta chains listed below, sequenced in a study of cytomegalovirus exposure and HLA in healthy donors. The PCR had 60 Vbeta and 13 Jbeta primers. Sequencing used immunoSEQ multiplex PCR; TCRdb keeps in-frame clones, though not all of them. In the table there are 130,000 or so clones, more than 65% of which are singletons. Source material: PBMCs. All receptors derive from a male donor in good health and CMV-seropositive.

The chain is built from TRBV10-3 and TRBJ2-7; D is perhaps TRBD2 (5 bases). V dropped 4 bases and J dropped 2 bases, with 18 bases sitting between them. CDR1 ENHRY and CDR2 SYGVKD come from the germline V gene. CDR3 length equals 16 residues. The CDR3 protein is CAISVRFTGKAYEQYF. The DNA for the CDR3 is TGTGCCATCAGTGTACGTTTTACGGGGAAGGCCTACGAGCAGTACTTC.

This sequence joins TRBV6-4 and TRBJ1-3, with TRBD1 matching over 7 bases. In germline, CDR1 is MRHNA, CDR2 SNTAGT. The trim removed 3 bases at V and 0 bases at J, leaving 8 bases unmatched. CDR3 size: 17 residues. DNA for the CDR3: TGTGCCAGCAGTGAAAGGGCAGGGGGGATCTCTGGAAACACCATATATTTT. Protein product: CASSERAGGISGNTIYF.

The chain's CDR3 is CASSPAGNQPQHF. CDR3 bases: TGTGCCAGCTCCCCGGCGGGCAATCAGCCCCAGCATTTT. The chain couples TRBV28 to TRBJ1-5; D is ambiguous. CDR1 is MDHEN, CDR2 SYDVKM, per germline. This CDR3 contains 13 residues. Trimming removed 8 bases at V and 2 bases at J, with 10 bases between.

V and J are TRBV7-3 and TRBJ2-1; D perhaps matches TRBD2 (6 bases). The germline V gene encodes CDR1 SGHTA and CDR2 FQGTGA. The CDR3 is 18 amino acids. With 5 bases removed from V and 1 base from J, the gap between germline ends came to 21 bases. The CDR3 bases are TGTGCCAGCAGCCGCCCACTCCTAGCGTCGAAGTCCTACAATGAGCAGTTCTTC. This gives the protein CASSRPLLASKSYNEQFF.

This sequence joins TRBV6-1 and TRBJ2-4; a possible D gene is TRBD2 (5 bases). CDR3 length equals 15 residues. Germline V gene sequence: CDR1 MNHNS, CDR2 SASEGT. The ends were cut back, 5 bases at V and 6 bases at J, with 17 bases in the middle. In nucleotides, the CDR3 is TGTGCCAGCAGTAATGCAGGAGGATTCGGAAACATTCAGTACTTC. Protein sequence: CASSNAGGFGNIQYF.

This CDR3 is CSVLGPNEQFF. CDR3 in DNA: TGCAGCGTCCTGGGGCCGAATGAGCAGTTCTTC. The chain carries TRBV29-1 and TRBJ2-1, with a possible D match to TRBD1 (5 bases). The V and J ends lost 6 bases and 7 bases respectively, with 10 bases between them. In germline, CDR1 is SQVTM, CDR2 ANQGSEA. The length of the CDR3 is 11 residues.

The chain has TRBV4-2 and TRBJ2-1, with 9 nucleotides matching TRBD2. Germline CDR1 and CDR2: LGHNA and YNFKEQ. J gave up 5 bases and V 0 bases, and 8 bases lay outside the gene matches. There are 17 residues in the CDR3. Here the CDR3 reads CASSQDQGGRANNEQFF. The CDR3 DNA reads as TGTGCCAGCAGCCAAGATCAGGGCGGGAGGGCCAACAATGAGCAGTTCTTC.

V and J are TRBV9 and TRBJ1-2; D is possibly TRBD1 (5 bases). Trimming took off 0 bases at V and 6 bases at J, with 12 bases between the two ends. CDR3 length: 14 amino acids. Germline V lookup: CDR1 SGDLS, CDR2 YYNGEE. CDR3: CASSVESGGNGYTF. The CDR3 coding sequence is TGTGCCAGCAGCGTAGAGTCTGGGGGGAATGGCTACACCTTC.

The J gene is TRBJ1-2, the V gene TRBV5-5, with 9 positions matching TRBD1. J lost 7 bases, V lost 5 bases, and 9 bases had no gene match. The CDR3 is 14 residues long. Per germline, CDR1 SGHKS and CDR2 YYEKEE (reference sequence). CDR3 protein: CASRNTGGAGGYTF. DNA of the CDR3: TGTGCCAGCAGAAACACAGGGGGCGCGGGTGGCTACACCTTC.

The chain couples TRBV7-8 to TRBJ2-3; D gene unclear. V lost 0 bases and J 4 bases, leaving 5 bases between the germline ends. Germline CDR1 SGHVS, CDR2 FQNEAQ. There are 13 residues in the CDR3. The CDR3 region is CASSLAGADTQYF. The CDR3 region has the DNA TGTGCCAGCAGCTTAGCGGGCGCAGATACGCAGTATTTT.

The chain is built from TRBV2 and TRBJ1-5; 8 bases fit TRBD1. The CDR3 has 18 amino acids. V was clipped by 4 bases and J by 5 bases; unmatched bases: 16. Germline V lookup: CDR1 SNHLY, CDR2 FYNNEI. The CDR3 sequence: CASSVRRGQASVDQPQHF. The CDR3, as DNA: TGTGCCAGCAGTGTGAGGCGGGGACAGGCCTCCGTCGATCAGCCCCAGCATTTT.

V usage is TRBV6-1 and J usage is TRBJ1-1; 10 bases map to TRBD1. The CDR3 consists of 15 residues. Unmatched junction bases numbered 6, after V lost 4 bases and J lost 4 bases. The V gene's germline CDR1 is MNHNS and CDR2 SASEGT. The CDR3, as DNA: TGTGCCAGCAGTGCTCAAGGACAGGGGGGCACTGAAGCTTTCTTT. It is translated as CASSAQGQGGTEAFF.

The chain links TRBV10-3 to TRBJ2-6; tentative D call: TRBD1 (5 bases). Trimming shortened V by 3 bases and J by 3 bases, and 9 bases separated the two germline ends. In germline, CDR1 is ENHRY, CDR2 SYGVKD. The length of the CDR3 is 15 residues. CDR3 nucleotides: TGTGCCATCAGTGACGCCAGGGATGGGGCCAACGTCCTGACTTTC. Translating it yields CAISDARDGANVLTF.

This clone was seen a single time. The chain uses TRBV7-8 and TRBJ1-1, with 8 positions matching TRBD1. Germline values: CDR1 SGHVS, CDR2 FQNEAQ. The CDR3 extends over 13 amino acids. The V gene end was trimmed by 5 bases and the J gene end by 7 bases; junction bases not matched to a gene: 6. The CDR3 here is CASSTRQGFEAFF. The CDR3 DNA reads TGTGCCAGCAGCACGAGACAGGGGTTTGAAGCTTTCTTT.

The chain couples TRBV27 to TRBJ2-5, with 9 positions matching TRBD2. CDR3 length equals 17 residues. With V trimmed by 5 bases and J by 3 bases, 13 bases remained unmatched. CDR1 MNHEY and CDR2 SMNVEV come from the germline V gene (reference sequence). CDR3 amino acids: CASSPETSGLSEETQYF. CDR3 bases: TGTGCCAGCAGTCCTGAAACTAGCGGGTTGTCAGAAGAGACCCAGTACTTC.

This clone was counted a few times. CDR3 DNA: TGTGCCAGCAGTTTAGAACTAGCGGGAGGGACAGATACGCAGTATTTT. This gives the protein CASSLELAGGTDTQYF. The chain recombines TRBV27 with TRBJ2-3, with 13 positions matching TRBD2. The J segment lost 3 bases and the V segment lost 2 bases, leaving 2 bases of the junction unmatched. Germline V gene sequence: CDR1 MNHEY, CDR2 SMNVEV (reference sequence). The CDR3 has 16 residues.

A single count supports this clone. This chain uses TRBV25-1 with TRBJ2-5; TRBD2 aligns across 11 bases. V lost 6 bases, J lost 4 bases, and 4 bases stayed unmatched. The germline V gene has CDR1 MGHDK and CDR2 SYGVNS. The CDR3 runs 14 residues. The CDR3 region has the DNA TGTGCCAGCAGGGTTAGCGGGGGGGCAGAGACCCAGTACTTC. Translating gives CASRVSGGAETQYF.

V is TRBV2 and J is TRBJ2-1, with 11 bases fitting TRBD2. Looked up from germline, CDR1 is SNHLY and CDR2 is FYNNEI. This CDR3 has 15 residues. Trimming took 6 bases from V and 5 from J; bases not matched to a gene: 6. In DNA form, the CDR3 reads TGTGCCAGCAGACCAACTAGCGGGGGACACAATGAGCAGTTCTTC. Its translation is CASRPTSGGHNEQFF.

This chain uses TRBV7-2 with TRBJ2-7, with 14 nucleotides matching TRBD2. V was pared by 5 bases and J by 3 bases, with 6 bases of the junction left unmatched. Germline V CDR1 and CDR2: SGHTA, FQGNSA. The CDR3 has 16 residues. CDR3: CASSGGTSGSHYEQYF. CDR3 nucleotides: TGTGCCAGCAGCGGCGGGACTAGCGGGAGCCACTACGAGCAGTACTTC.

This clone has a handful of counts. The chain's CDR3 is CAISESWDRANQPQHF. The CDR3 DNA is TGTGCCATCAGTGAGTCGTGGGACAGGGCTAATCAGCCCCAGCATTTT. The rearrangement joins TRBV10-3 to TRBJ1-5; 9 bases match TRBD1. This CDR3 has 16 residues. CDR1 and CDR2 (germline): ENHRY, SYGVKD. V dropped 0 bases and J dropped 4; count of bases not matched to a gene: 4.

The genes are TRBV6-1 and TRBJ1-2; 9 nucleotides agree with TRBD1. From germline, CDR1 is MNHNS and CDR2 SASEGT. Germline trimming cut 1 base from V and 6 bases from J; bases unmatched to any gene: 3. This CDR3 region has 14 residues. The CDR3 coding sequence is TGTGCCAGCAGTGAAGAGGGACAGGGAGATGGCTACACCTTC. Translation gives CASSEEGQGDGYTF.

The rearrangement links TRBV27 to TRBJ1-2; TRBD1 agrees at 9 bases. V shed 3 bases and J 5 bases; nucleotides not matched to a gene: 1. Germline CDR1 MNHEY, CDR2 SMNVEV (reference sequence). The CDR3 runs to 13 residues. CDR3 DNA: TGTGCCAGCAGTTTCGGACAGGGGTATGGCTACACCTTC. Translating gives CASSFGQGYGYTF.

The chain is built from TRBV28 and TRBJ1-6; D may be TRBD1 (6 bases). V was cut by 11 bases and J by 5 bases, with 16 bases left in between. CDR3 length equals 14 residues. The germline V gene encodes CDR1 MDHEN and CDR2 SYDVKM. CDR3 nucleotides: TGTGCCGCGACGGTAGGGGGGGATAATTCACCCCTCCACTTT. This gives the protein CAATVGGDNSPLHF.

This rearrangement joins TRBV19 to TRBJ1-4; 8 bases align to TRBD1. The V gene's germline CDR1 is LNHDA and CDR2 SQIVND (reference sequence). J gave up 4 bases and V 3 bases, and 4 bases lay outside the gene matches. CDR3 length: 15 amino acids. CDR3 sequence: CASSIQGAFNEKLFF. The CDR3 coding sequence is TGTGCCAGTAGTATCCAGGGGGCGTTTAATGAAAAACTGTTTTTT.

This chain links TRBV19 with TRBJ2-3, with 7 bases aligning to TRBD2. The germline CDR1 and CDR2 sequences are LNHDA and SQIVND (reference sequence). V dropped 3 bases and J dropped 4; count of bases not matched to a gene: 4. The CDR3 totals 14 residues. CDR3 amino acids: CASSMGGSADTQYF. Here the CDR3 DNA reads TGTGCCAGTAGTATGGGGGGGTCGGCAGATACGCAGTATTTT.

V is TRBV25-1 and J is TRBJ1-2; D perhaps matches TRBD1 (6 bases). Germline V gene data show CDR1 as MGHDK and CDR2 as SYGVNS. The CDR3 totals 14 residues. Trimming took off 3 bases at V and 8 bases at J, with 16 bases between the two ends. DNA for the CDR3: TGTGCCAGCAGTGAGGGGGCACTTCAGAGGGGCTACACCTTC. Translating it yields CASSEGALQRGYTF.